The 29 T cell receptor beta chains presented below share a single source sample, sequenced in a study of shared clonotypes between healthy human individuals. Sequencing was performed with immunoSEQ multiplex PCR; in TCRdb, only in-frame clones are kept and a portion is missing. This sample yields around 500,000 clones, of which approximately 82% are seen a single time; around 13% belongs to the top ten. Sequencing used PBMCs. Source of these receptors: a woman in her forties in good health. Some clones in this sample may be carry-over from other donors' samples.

CDR3 region: CATSVGWDTEAFF. The CDR3 DNA reads TGTGCCACTTCGGTCGGGTGGGACACTGAAGCTTTCTTT. The gene calls are TRBV28 and TRBJ1-1; D is unclear. CDR1 MDHEN and CDR2 SYDVKM come from the germline V gene. The CDR3 has 13 residues. V lost 10 bases and J lost 3, with 15 bases in between.

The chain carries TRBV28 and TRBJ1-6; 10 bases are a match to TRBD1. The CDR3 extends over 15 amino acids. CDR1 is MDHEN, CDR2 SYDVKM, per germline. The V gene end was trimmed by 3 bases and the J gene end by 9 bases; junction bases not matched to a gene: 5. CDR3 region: CASSFRGTGVSPLHF. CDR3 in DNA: TGTGCCAGCAGTTTTCGAGGGACAGGGGTTTCACCCCTCCACTTT.

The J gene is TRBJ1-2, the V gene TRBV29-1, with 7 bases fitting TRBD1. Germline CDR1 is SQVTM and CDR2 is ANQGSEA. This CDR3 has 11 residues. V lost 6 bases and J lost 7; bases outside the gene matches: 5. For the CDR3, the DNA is TGCAGCGTGACAGGGTATTCTGGCTACACCTTC. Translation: CSVTGYSGYTF. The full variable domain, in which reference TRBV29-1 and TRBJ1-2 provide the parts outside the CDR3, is SAVISQKPSRDICQRGTSLTIQCQVDSQVTMMFWYRQQPGQSLTLIATANQGSEATYESGFVIDKFPISRPNLTFSTLTVSNMSPEDSSIYLCSVTGYSGYTFGSGTRLTVV.

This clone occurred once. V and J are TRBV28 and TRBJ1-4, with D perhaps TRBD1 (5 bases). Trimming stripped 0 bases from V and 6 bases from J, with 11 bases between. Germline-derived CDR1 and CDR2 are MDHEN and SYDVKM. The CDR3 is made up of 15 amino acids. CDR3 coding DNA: TGTGCCAGCAGTTTATGGGGGGGAGGAGATGAAAAACTGTTTTTT. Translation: CASSLWGGGDEKLFF.

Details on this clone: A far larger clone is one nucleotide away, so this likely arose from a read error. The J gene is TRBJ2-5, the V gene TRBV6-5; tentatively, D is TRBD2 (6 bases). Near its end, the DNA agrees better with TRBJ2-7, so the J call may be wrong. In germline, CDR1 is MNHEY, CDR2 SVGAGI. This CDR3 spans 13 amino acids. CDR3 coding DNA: TGTGCCAGCAACCTTGTGGGGGGCTACGAGCAGTACTTC. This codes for CASNLVGGYEQYF.

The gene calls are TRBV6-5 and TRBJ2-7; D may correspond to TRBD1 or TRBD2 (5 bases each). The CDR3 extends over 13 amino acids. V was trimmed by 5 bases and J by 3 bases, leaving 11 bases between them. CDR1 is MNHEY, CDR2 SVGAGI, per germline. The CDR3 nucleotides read TGTGCCAGCAGTCCATCGGGGCGCTACGAGCAGTACTTC. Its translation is CASSPSGRYEQYF.

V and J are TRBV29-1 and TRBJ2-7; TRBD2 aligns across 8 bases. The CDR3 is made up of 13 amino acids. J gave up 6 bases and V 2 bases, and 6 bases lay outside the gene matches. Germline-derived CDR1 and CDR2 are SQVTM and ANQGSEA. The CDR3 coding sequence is TGCAGCGTTGAAAAAATCCGGGGGGGCGAGCAGTACTTC. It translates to CSVEKIRGGEQYF.

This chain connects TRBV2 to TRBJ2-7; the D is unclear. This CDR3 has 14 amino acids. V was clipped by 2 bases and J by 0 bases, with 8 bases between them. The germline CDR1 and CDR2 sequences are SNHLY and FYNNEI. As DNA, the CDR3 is TGTGCCAGCAGTGAACTGGGCCTCTCCTACGAGCAGTACTTC. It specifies CASSELGLSYEQYF.

The CDR3 nucleotides are TGCGCCAGCAGCCAAGGACAGGGGGCATCTAATGAAAAACTGTTTTTT. Amino acids: CASSQGQGASNEKLFF. The rearrangement links TRBV4-1 to TRBJ1-4; TRBD1 agrees at 10 bases. V gave up 1 base and J gave up 3 bases; unmatched junction bases: 2. Per the germline V gene, CDR1 is MGHRA and CDR2 is YSYEKL. CDR3 length: 16 amino acids.

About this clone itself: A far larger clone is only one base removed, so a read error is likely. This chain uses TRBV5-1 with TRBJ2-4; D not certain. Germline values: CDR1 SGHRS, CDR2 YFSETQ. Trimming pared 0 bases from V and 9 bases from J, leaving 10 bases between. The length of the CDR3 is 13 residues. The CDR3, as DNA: TGCGCCAGCAGCTTGGACAGCACTGGCATTCAGTACTTC. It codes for CASSLDSTGIQYF.

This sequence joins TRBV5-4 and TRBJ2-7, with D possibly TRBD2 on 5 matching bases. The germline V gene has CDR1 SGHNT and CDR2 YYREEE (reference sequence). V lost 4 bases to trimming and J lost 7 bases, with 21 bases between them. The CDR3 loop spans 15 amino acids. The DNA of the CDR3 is TGTGCCAGCAGCCGTGACGCGGGCCGCGTCGAGGAGCAGTACTTC. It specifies CASSRDAGRVEEQYF.

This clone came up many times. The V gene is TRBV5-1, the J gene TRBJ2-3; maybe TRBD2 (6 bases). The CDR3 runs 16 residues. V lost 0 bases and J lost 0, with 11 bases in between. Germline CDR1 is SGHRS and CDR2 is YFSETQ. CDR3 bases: TGCGCCAGCAGCTTGGCGGGGGTGCCGAGCACAGATACGCAGTATTTT. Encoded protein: CASSLAGVPSTDTQYF. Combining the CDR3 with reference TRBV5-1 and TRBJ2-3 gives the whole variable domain KAGVTQTPRYLIKTRGQQVTLSCSPISGHRSVSWYQQTPGQGLQFLFEYFSETQRNKGNFPGRFSGRQFSNSRSEMNVSTLELGDSALYLCASSLAGVPSTDTQYFGPGTRLTVL.

Here the CDR3 reads CASSARDRGLPGANVLTF. The CDR3 DNA reads TGTGCCAGCAGCGCCCGGGACAGGGGGCTCCCTGGGGCCAACGTCCTGACTTTC. The rearrangement joins TRBV7-9 to TRBJ2-6; 12 bases map to TRBD1. V was clipped by 5 bases and J by 2 bases; unmatched bases: 7. The CDR3 covers 18 residues. CDR1 and CDR2 from the germline V gene are SEHNR and FQNEAQ (reference sequence).

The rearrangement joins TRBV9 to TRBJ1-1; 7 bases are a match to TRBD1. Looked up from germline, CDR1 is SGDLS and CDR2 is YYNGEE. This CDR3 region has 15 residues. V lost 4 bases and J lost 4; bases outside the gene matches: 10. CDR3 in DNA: TGTGCCAGCAGCCCCCCGACAGGGTCGAGCACTGAAGCTTTCTTT. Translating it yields CASSPPTGSSTEAFF.

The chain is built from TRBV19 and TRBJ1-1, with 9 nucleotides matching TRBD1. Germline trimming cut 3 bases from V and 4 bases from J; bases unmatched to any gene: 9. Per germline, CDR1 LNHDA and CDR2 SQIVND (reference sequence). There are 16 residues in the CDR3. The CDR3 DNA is TGTGCCAGTAGTATCCAACCGGGACAGGGAGCCACTGAAGCTTTCTTT. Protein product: CASSIQPGQGATEAFF.

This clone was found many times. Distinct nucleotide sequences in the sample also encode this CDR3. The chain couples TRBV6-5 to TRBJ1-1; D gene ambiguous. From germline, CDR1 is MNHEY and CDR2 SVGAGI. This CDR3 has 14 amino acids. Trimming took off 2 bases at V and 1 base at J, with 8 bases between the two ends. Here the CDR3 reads CASSYGRENTEAFF. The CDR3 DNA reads TGTGCCAGCAGTTACGGGAGGGAGAACACTGAAGCTTTCTTT.

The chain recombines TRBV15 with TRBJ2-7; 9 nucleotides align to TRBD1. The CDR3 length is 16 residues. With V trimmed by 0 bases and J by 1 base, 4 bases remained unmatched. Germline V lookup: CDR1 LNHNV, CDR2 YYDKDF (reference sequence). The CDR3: CATSRDRTGASYEQYF. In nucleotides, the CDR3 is TGTGCCACCAGCAGAGATAGGACAGGGGCATCCTACGAGCAGTACTTC.

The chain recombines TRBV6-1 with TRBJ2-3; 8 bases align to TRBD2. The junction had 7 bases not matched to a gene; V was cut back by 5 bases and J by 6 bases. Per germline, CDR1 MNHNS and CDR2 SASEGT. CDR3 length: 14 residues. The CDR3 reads CASSTSGGGDTQYF. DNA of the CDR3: TGTGCCAGCAGTACTAGCGGAGGAGGGGATACGCAGTATTTT.

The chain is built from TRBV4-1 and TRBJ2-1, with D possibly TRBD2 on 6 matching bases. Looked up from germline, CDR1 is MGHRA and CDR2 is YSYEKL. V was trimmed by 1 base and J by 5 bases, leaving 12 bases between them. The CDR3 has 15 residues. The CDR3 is CASSQGMGGHNEQFF. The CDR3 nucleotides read TGCGCCAGCAGCCAAGGAATGGGGGGACACAATGAGCAGTTCTTC.

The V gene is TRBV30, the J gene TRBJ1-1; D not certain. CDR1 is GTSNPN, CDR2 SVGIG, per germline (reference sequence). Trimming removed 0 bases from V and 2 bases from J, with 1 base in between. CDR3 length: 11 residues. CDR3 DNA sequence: TGTGCCTGGAGTGTAAACACTGAAGCTTTCTTT. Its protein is CAWSVNTEAFF.

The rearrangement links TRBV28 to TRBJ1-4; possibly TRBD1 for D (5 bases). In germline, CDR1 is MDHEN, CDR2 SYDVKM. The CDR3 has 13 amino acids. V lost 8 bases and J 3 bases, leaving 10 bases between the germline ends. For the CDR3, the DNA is TGTGCCAGCGGCGGGGCCTCTAATGAAAAACTGTTTTTT. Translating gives CASGGASNEKLFF.

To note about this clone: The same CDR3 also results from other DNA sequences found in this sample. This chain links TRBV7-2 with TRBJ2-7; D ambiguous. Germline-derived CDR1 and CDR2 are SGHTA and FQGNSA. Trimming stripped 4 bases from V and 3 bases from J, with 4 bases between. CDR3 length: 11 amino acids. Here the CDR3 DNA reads TGTGCCAGCAGCTCTTACTACGAGCAGTACTTC. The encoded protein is CASSSYYEQYF.

This CDR3 reads CATSREAGGLYEQYF. In nucleotides, the CDR3 is TGTGCCACCAGCAGAGAGGCAGGGGGACTCTACGAGCAGTACTTC. The chain recombines TRBV15 with TRBJ2-7; D may be TRBD1 (7 bases). This CDR3 is 15 amino acids long. The ends were cut back, 0 bases at V and 3 bases at J, with 12 bases in the middle. Per the germline V gene, CDR1 is LNHNV and CDR2 is YYDKDF (reference sequence). The variable domain in full, completed from reference TRBV15 and TRBJ2-7, reads DAMVIQNPRYQVTQFGKPVTLSCSQTLNHNVMYWYQQKSSQAPKLLFHYYDKDFNNEADTPDNFQSRRPNTSFCFLDIRSPGLGDTAMYLCATSREAGGLYEQYFGPGTRLTVT.

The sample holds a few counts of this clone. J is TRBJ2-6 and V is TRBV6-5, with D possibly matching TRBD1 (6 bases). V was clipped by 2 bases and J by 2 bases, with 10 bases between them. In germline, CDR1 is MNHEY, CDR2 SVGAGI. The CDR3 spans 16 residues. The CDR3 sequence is CASSYAQGPGANVLTF. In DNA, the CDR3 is TGTGCCAGCAGTTACGCACAGGGCCCTGGGGCCAACGTCCTGACTTTC.

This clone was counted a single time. CDR3 in amino acids: CASSPGGGPLEQYF. The DNA of the CDR3 is TGTGCCAGCAGCCCCGGCGGGGGCCCCTTAGAGCAGTACTTC. The chain couples TRBV11-3 to TRBJ2-7, with a weak D call TRBD2 (7 bases). V lost 5 bases to trimming and J lost 7 bases, with 18 bases between them. The CDR3 totals 14 residues. CDR1 SGHNT and CDR2 YENEEA come from the germline V gene.

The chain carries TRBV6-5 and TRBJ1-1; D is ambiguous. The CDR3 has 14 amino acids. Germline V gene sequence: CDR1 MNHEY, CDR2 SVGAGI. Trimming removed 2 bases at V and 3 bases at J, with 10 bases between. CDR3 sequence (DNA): TGTGCCAGCAGTTACAGGGTTCCCGACACTGAAGCTTTCTTT. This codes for CASSYRVPDTEAFF.

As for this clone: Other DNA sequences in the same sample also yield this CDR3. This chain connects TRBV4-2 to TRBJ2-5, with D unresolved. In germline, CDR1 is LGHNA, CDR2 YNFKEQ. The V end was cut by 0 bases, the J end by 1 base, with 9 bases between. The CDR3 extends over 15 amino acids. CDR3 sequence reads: CASSQENRGQETQYF. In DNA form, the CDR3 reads TGTGCCAGCAGCCAAGAGAACAGAGGCCAAGAGACCCAGTACTTC.

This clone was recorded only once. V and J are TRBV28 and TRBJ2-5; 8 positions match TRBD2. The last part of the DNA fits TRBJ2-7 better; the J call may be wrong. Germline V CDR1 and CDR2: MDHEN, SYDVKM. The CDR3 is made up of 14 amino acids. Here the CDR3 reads CASREVAGTYEQYF. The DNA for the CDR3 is TGTGCCAGCAGGGAAGTAGCGGGGACCTACGAGCAGTACTTC.

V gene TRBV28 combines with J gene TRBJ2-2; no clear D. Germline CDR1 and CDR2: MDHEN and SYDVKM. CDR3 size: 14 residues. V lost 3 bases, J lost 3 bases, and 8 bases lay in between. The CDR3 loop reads CASSFRDYTGELFF. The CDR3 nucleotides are TGTGCCAGCAGTTTCCGAGATTACACCGGGGAGCTGTTTTTT.